Each of the 3 T cell receptor beta chains below was sequenced from the same sample in a study of T cell responses to AZD1222 COVID-19 vaccine. Libraries were prepared by immunoSEQ multiplex PCR; TCRdb keeps only in-frame clonotypes and omits some of them. This sample carries around 180,000 clones, 85% to 95% of them seen once, and the ten largest clones take 9.2%. The starting material was peripheral blood, obtained on day 0 of AZD1222 vaccination. The origin of the receptors is an adult in good health.

The genes are TRBV3-1 (or the pseudogene TRBV3-2) and TRBJ1-2; 9 bases map to TRBD1. The V gene's germline CDR1 is LGHDT and CDR2 YNNKEL (reference sequence). V shed 5 bases and J 0 bases; nucleotides not matched to a gene: 10. The CDR3 runs to 17 residues. The CDR3 DNA reads TGTGCCAGCAGCACCCGGACAGGGGTCTTTCCTAACTATGGCTACACCTTC. Amino acid sequence: CASSTRTGVFPNYGYTF.

The chain recombines TRBV5-1 with TRBJ1-1; no reliable D call. V lost 0 bases to trimming and J lost 11 bases, with 17 bases between them. This CDR3 has 14 residues. Germline CDR1 and CDR2: SGHRS and YFSETQ. CDR3 coding DNA: TGCGCCAGCAGCTTGGCCTATGGGCCGGCTGGCGCTTTCTTT. It encodes CASSLAYGPAGAFF.

This clone was detected a few times. This chain connects TRBV28 to TRBJ2-1; possibly TRBD2 for D (6 bases). Germline V gene data show CDR1 as MDHEN and CDR2 as SYDVKM. The CDR3 consists of 17 residues. V was pared by 6 bases and J by 9 bases, with 27 bases between. The CDR3 DNA reads TGTGCCAGCAGCTACTTCCCGAGACGGGAGCAAAAAGGTGAGCAGTTCTTC. Translation gives CASSYFPRREQKGEQFF.